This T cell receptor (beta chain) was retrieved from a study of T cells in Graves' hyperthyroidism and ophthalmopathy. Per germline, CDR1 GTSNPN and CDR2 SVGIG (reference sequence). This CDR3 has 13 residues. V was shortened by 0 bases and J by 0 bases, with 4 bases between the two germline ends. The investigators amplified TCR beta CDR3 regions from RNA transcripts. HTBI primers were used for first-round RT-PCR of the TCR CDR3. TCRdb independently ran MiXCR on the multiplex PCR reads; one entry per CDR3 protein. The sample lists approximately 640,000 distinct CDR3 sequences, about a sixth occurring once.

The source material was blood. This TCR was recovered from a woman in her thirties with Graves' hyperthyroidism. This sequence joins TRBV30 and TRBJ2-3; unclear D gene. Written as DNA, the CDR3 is TGTGCCTGGAGTGTAACTAGCACAGATACGCAGTATTTT. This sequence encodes CAWSVTSTDTQYF.